The count of the clone carrying this T cell receptor (beta chain) is one. No antigen is known for it. This sample is drawn from a study of T cell responses to AZD1222 COVID-19 vaccine. TCRdb's copy holds only in-frame clones and misses some; the assay was immunoSEQ multiplex PCR. Of about 94,000 clones listed, approximately 91% were seen once; the top ten hold 10% to 15%. The V end was cut by 2 bases, the J end by 2 bases, with 11 bases between. The CDR3 has 15 amino acids. Germline V gene sequence: CDR1 SGDLS, CDR2 YYNGEE. Study findings and constraints: Unmutated regions of variants are reportedly targeted by nearly half of spike-specific TCRs. The peak T cell response came first, and repertoires were sampled only after it. Among vaccine-associated CD4 TCRs, coverage spanned spike, with dominance at 160-218 and 743-854.

Here the sequenced sample was peripheral blood, taken on day 0 of AZD1222 vaccination. The V and J genes are TRBV9 and TRBJ2-1, with a tentative D call TRBD1 (6 bases). This TCR came from an adult in good health. The CDR3 sequence is CASSVGQNAYNEQFF. Written as DNA, the CDR3 is TGTGCCAGCAGCGTCGGACAGAATGCCTACAATGAGCAGTTCTTC.